The TCR beta chain described here comes from a study of blood T cell repertoires in COVID-19. V trimming: 5 bases; J trimming: 4 bases; junction bases outside the gene matches: 8. Germline assignment: CDR1 GTSNPN and CDR2 SVGIG (reference sequence). The CDR3 sequence is 14 residues long. Seattle cases were enrolled at active infection and followed longitudinally. In the authors' methods: Amplification with reference gene primers provided the estimates of nucleated cell counts. The assay was immunoSEQ multiplex PCR, and TCRdb's table has in-frame clones only and misses some. V, J and clone size are taken as reported in that table, and D and trimming were inferred from the DNA itself. In the table there are about 200,000 clones, 90% to 95% of which are singletons.

The source of this sequence is a man in his 60s with COVID-19, enrolled during active disease. Source material: peripheral blood. The chain combines TRBV30 with TRBJ2-7, with 10 nucleotides matching TRBD1. The CDR3 DNA is TGTGCCTGGGGATACCGGGACAGGGGTTACGAGCAGTACTTC. Its translation: CAWGYRDRGYEQYF.